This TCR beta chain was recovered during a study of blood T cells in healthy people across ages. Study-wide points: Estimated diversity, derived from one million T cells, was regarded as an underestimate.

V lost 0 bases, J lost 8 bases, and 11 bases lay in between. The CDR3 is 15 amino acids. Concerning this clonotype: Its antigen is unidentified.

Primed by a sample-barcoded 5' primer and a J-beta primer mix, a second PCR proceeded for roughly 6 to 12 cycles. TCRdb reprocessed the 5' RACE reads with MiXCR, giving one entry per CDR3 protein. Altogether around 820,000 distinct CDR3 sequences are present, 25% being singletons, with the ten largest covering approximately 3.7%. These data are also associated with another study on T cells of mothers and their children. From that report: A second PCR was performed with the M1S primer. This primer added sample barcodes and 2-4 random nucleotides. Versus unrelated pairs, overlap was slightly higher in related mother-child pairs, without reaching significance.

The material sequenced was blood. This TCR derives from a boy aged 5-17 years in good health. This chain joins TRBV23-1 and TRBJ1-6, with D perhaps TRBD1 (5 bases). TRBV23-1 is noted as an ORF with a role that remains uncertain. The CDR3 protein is CASSQSRVGDSPLHF. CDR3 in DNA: TGCGCCAGCAGTCAATCTCGGGTAGGGGATTCACCCCTCCACTTT.